The clone carrying this TCR beta chain was counted between two and nine times. Antigen unknown. TCRdb ran MiXCR on the 5' RACE reads and lists one entry per CDR3 protein. Altogether 450,000 to 700,000 distinct CDR3 sequences are present, approximately 19% being singletons, with the ten largest covering around 11%. This specimen comes from a study of T-cell memory formation after mild COVID-19. Germline lookup yields CDR1 KGHSH and CDR2 LQKENI. CDR3 length: 16 residues. Trimming cost V 3 bases and J 7 bases; bases outside gene matches: 11. Regarding the study as a whole: Chiefly within CM and EM were the contracting CD4+ clones; CD8+ ones were within EMRA.

J is TRBJ2-7 and V is TRBV18; 11 nucleotides line up with TRBD2. The TCR was taken from an adult woman who had mild COVID-19 (a few samples of this study predate the infection). Cell type and time point are not known. Sequencing was performed on PBMCs or a T cell subset sorted from them (not recorded which). CDR3 region: CASSPRLAGRFVEQYF. The DNA for the CDR3 is TGTGCCAGCTCACCGAGACTAGCGGGAAGGTTTGTGGAGCAGTACTTC.